These 13 T cell receptor beta chains originate from one sample sequenced in a study of CD8+CD57+ T cells in acquired aplastic anemia. CDR3 and TCR beta VDJ profiling relied on genomic DNA as the template. TCRdb redid the calling of the reads with MiXCR, one entry per CDR3 protein. The table lists approximately 58,000 distinct CDR3 sequences, roughly three fifths of them singletons. Patients sequenced had flow cytometry evidence of CD8+CD57+ cell expansion. Sequenced material: sorted CD4+, CD8+, or CD8+CD57+ T cells (not recorded which) from PBMCs. These receptors all come from a human donor with aplastic anemia.

The rearrangement links TRBV24-1 to TRBJ1-2, with D unclear. The ends were cut back, 9 bases at V and 1 base at J, with 11 bases in the middle. Germline V lookup: CDR1 KGHDR, CDR2 SFDVKD. The CDR3 spans 13 residues. DNA for the CDR3: TGTGCCACCTCCTTGGGTGATAACTATGGCTACACCTTC. The encoded protein is CATSLGDNYGYTF.

Points on this clonotype: This may come from a read error, since a much larger clone is one base off. The chain has TRBV27 and TRBJ2-3; 10 positions agree with TRBD2. This CDR3 region has 14 residues. Trimming at V came to 10 bases and at J to 14 bases, leaving 18 bases not matched to a gene. CDR1 is MNHEY and CDR2 is SMNVEV in the germline V gene (reference sequence). CDR3 sequence reads: CATSPGTSDGKGYF. CDR3 bases: TGTGCCACTTCCCCCGGGACTAGCGACGGAAAGGGGTATTTT.

This chain joins TRBV4-3 and TRBJ2-3; 9 positions match TRBD1. This CDR3 has 17 amino acids. The V gene's germline CDR1 is LGHNA and CDR2 YSLEER. V gave up 4 bases and J gave up 5 bases; unmatched junction bases: 13. The CDR3: CASSRTGGTKTGDTQYF. The CDR3 DNA is TGCGCCAGCAGCCGAACAGGGGGCACAAAAACAGGAGATACGCAGTATTTT.

With regard to this clonotype: One base away lies a much larger clone, so this may be a sequencing read error. This chain uses TRBV4-3 with TRBJ1-1; tentative D call: TRBD1 (5 bases). The germline V gene has CDR1 LGHNA and CDR2 YSLEER. CDR3 length equals 15 residues. The chain's CDR3 is CAISQERQGLTEAFF. Here the CDR3 DNA reads TGCGCCATCAGCCAAGAGCGGCAGGGTCTTACTGAAGCTTTCTTT.

The rearrangement uses TRBV10-3 and TRBJ1-1, with D possibly being TRBD1 (6 bases). This CDR3 region has 15 residues. The germline V and J ends were trimmed by 4 bases and 0 bases, with 12 bases remaining between them. Germline V gene lookup returns CDR1 ENHRY and CDR2 SYGVKD. DNA for the CDR3: TGTGCCATCAGTGCCCAGGGGCGGGTGAACACTGAAGCTTTCTTT. Protein: CAISAQGRVNTEAFF.

This clonotype was found many times. The V call is TRBV9, the J call TRBJ2-3; 7 nucleotides agree with TRBD2. V shed 0 bases and J 3 bases; nucleotides not matched to a gene: 4. The CDR3 contains 15 residues. From germline, CDR1 is SGDLS and CDR2 YYNGEE. The CDR3 sequence: CASSVVGRGTDTQYF. The CDR3 bases are TGTGCCAGCAGCGTAGTGGGGCGGGGGACAGATACGCAGTATTTT.

CDR3 amino acids: CASRMGQGSNQPQHF. The CDR3 DNA reads as TGTGCCAGCAGAATGGGACAGGGGAGCAATCAGCCCCAGCATTTT. The V and J genes are TRBV6-1 and TRBJ1-5; 10 bases agree with TRBD1. Germline values: CDR1 MNHNS, CDR2 SASEGT. This CDR3 has 15 residues. With 6 bases clipped from V and 1 base from J, the junction kept 3 bases outside the gene matches.

The rearrangement uses TRBV2 and TRBJ1-5, with TRBD1 identical over 7 bases. Trimming took 4 bases from V and 1 from J; bases not matched to a gene: 13. CDR3 length equals 18 residues. The germline V gene has CDR1 SNHLY and CDR2 FYNNEI. CDR3 in DNA: TGTGCCAGCAGTGTTGGGTTAGACAGGGTATCGAGCAATCAGCCCCAGCATTTT. It specifies CASSVGLDRVSSNQPQHF.

V gene TRBV6-5 combines with J gene TRBJ2-5; D remains unclear. Trimming shortened V by 3 bases and J by 1 base, and 9 bases separated the two germline ends. The length of the CDR3 is 14 residues. The germline V gene has CDR1 MNHEY and CDR2 SVGAGI. DNA for the CDR3: TGTGCCAGCAGTTATGTGGGCGTCCAAGAGACCCAGTACTTC. Translated: CASSYVGVQETQYF.

The chain couples TRBV19 to TRBJ2-5, with D perhaps matching TRBD1 or TRBD2 (5 bases each). This CDR3 is built from 13 residues. Trimming shortened V by 7 bases and J by 7 bases, and 16 bases separated the two germline ends. Germline CDR1 LNHDA, CDR2 SQIVND (reference sequence). CDR3 coding DNA: TGTGCCAGTAAAATGCAGGGTGGAGGGACCCAGTACTTC. Residues: CASKMQGGGTQYF.

The sample holds one count of this clonotype. The gene calls are TRBV9 and TRBJ2-1, with 7 bases matching TRBD1. Germline V gives CDR1 SGDLS, CDR2 YYNGEE. The CDR3 runs 14 residues. Unmatched junction bases numbered 7, after V lost 3 bases and J lost 7 bases. The CDR3 DNA follows: TGTGCCAGCAGCGAGACAGGGCTCGGTAATGAGCAGTTCTTC. Translation: CASSETGLGNEQFF. Together with reference TRBV9 and TRBJ2-1, the CDR3 gives the full variable domain: DSGVTQTPKHLITATGQRVTLRCSPRSGDLSVYWYQQSLDQGLQFLIQYYNGEERAKGNILERFSAQQFPDLHSELNLSSLELGDSALYFCASSETGLGNEQFFGPGTRLTVL.

Concerning this clonotype itself: A much larger clonotype is one base distant, so this may be a read error. V is TRBV11-2 and J is TRBJ2-7; 10 bases are a match to TRBD1. The germline V gene has CDR1 SGHAT and CDR2 FQNNGV. The CDR3 has 14 amino acids. V lost 8 bases to trimming and J lost 4 bases; unmatched junction nucleotides: 8. The CDR3 loop reads CASGRDRGFYEQYF. The CDR3 region has the DNA TGTGCCAGCGGCCGGGACAGGGGTTTTTACGAGCAGTACTTC.

The chain is built from TRBV20-1 and TRBJ2-3; D possibly corresponds to TRBD1 (6 bases). This CDR3 region has 13 residues. The ends were cut back, 6 bases at V and 0 bases at J, with 10 bases in the middle. Germline CDR1 is DFQATT and CDR2 is SNEGSKA (reference sequence). The CDR3 loop reads CSARTASTDTQYF. The CDR3, as DNA: TGCAGTGCCCGGACAGCTAGCACAGATACGCAGTATTTT.